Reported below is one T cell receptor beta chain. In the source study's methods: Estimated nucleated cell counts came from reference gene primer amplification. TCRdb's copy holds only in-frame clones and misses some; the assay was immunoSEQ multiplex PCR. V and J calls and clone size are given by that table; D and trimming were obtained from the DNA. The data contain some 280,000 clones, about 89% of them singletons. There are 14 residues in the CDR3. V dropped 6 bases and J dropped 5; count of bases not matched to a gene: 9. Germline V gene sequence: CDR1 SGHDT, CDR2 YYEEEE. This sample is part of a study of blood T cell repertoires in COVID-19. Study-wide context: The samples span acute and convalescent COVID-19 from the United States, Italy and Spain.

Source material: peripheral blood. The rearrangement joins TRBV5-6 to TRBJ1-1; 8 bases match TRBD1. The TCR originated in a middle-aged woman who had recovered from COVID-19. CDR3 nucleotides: TGTGCCAGCACCGGACAGGGAGTTAGGACTGAAGCTTTCTTT. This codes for CASTGQGVRTEAFF.